This passage covers 19 T cell receptor beta chains from one sample sequenced in a study of T cell responses to AZD1222 COVID-19 vaccine. Clones were sequenced by immunoSEQ multiplex PCR, and TCRdb holds only the in-frame ones, with some missing. The top ten hold less than 3.5% of the sample, which has tens of thousands of clones, roughly 86% seen once. Material: peripheral blood, obtained 28 days after the second AZD1222 dose. The receptors were sampled from an adult who received the AZD1222 COVID-19 vaccine.

The genes are TRBV27 and TRBJ1-1, with a weak D call TRBD1 (6 bases). Trimming shortened V by 5 bases and J by 0 bases, and 10 bases separated the two germline ends. CDR3 length equals 14 residues. CDR1 is MNHEY and CDR2 is SMNVEV in the germline V gene (reference sequence). CDR3 amino acids: CASSRQVLNTEAFF. The CDR3 nucleotides read TGTGCCAGCAGTCGACAGGTGCTGAACACTGAAGCTTTCTTT.

This sequence joins TRBV4-1 and TRBJ2-1, with 15 bases aligning to TRBD2. CDR3 length: 16 residues. CDR1 is MGHRA and CDR2 is YSYEKL in the germline V gene. J lost 7 bases, V lost 1 base, and 2 bases had no gene match. CDR3 coding DNA: TGCGCCAGCAGCCAAGTTGGGACTAGCGGGAGGAATGAGCAGTTCTTC. Translation: CASSQVGTSGRNEQFF.

The count of this clone is one. The chain combines TRBV4-1 with TRBJ1-5, with 12 bases matching TRBD1. This CDR3 has 18 amino acids. Unmatched junction bases numbered 6, after V lost 0 bases and J lost 3 bases. Germline CDR1 MGHRA, CDR2 YSYEKL. For the CDR3, the DNA is TGCGCCAGCAGCCAAGATCGGGGGACAGGGGGCTCCAATCAGCCCCAGCATTTT. Translated, it gives CASSQDRGTGGSNQPQHF.

CDR3 in DNA: TGTGCCAGCAGGGTAGATGAGGGGGGGAATCAGCCCCAGCATTTT. Protein sequence: CASRVDEGGNQPQHF. The chain combines TRBV6-5 with TRBJ1-5; D perhaps matches TRBD1 (6 bases). This CDR3 contains 15 residues. Germline assignment: CDR1 MNHEY and CDR2 SVGAGI. Trimming cost V 6 bases and J 4 bases, with 16 bases left between them.

This clone was counted between two and nine times. V is TRBV28 and J is TRBJ1-3; 8 bases agree with TRBD1. Trimming cost V 9 bases and J 2 bases; bases outside gene matches: 6. The length of the CDR3 is 14 residues. The germline CDR1 and CDR2 sequences are MDHEN and SYDVKM. CDR3 in amino acids: CASLETGAGNTIYF. In nucleotides, the CDR3 is TGTGCCAGTCTAGAGACAGGGGCTGGAAACACCATATATTTT.

V is TRBV5-6 and J is TRBJ2-1, with 14 bases fitting TRBD2. Trimming removed 2 bases from V and 4 bases from J; junction bases left unmatched: 5. The V gene's germline CDR1 is SGHDT and CDR2 YYEEEE. The CDR3 consists of 17 residues. Written as DNA, the CDR3 is TGTGCCAGCAGCTTCGGGACTAGCGGGAGTTGGTACAATGAGCAGTTCTTC. Amino acids: CASSFGTSGSWYNEQFF.

The rearrangement joins TRBV6-2 or TRBV6-3 to TRBJ2-1, with 8 nucleotides matching TRBD2. There are 15 residues in the CDR3. Trimming removed 6 bases from V and 3 bases from J; junction bases left unmatched: 7. The germline V gene has CDR1 MNHEY and CDR2 SVGEGT. CDR3 nucleotides: TGTGCCAGCAGCCTCCTAGCGGGCAGCTACAATGAGCAGTTCTTC. It codes for CASSLLAGSYNEQFF.

The genes are TRBV5-1 and TRBJ2-5; D is perhaps TRBD2 (5 bases). The CDR3 is 14 residues long. V shed 0 bases and J shed 4 bases, with 10 bases lying between them. CDR1 is SGHRS and CDR2 is YFSETQ in the germline V gene. The CDR3 DNA sequence: TGCGCCAGCAGCTTGGTGGGAGTGTCAGAGACCCAGTACTTC. This sequence encodes CASSLVGVSETQYF.

The genes are TRBV7-8 and TRBJ1-1, with D possibly TRBD1 on 5 matching bases. The V end lost 2 bases, the J end lost 7 bases, and 11 bases lay between the germline ends. Germline values: CDR1 SGHVS, CDR2 FQNEAQ. There are 13 residues in the CDR3. The CDR3 sequence: CASSLTRGGEAFF. As DNA, the CDR3 is TGTGCCAGCAGCTTAACCCGGGGCGGTGAAGCTTTCTTT.

J is TRBJ2-5 and V is TRBV28; D is perhaps TRBD2 (5 bases). The CDR3 sequence is 13 residues long. The germline V and J ends were trimmed by 3 bases and 6 bases, with 11 bases remaining between them. CDR1 is MDHEN, CDR2 SYDVKM, per germline. The CDR3 reads CASSFVWEQTQYF. The CDR3 nucleotides are TGTGCCAGCAGTTTTGTTTGGGAGCAGACCCAGTACTTC. The variable domain in full, completed from reference TRBV28 and TRBJ2-5, reads DVKVTQSSRYLVKRTGEKVFLECVQDMDHENMFWYRQDPGLGLRLIYFSYDVKMKEKGDIPEGYSVSREKKERFSLILESASTNQTSMYLCASSFVWEQTQYFGPGTRLLVL.

The chain uses TRBV5-4 and TRBJ2-3; 12 bases align to TRBD2. Trimming took 4 bases from V and 2 from J; bases not matched to a gene: 8. Looked up from germline, CDR1 is SGHNT and CDR2 is YYREEE (reference sequence). The CDR3 loop spans 17 amino acids. CDR3 bases: TGTGCCAGCAGCCTGAGGACTAGCGGGATGTCCACAGATACGCAGTATTTT. It specifies CASSLRTSGMSTDTQYF.

This clone occurred once. This chain joins TRBV19 and TRBJ2-1; no clear D. V was cut by 5 bases and J by 6 bases, with 11 bases left in between. Germline V gene sequence: CDR1 LNHDA, CDR2 SQIVND (reference sequence). The CDR3 length is 13 residues. This chain's CDR3 is CASSPGQINEQFF. CDR3 DNA sequence: TGTGCCAGTAGTCCCGGTCAGATCAATGAGCAGTTCTTC.

The chain employs TRBV5-4 and TRBJ2-5, with 7 positions matching TRBD1. Germline CDR1 SGHNT, CDR2 YYREEE (reference sequence). Unmatched junction bases numbered 5, after V lost 4 bases and J lost 2 bases. This CDR3 comprises 14 residues. CDR3 sequence (DNA): TGTGCCAGCAGCGACAGGGTGCGGCAAGAGACCCAGTACTTC. It specifies CASSDRVRQETQYF.

The chain employs TRBV5-1 and TRBJ2-4; D is perhaps TRBD1 (6 bases). V dropped 2 bases and J dropped 0 bases, with 12 bases sitting between them. Germline V gene sequence: CDR1 SGHRS, CDR2 YFSETQ. This CDR3 contains 16 residues. The CDR3 nucleotides are TGCGCCAGCAGCTTAGGGGACACTTTAGCCAAAAACATTCAGTACTTC. As protein: CASSLGDTLAKNIQYF. Full variable domain (remainder filled in from reference TRBV5-1 and TRBJ2-4): KAGVTQTPRYLIKTRGQQVTLSCSPISGHRSVSWYQQTPGQGLQFLFEYFSETQRNKGNFPGRFSGRQFSNSRSEMNVSTLELGDSALYLCASSLGDTLAKNIQYFGAGTRLSVL.

The V gene is TRBV6-5, the J gene TRBJ2-1; 7 bases agree with TRBD1. Germline CDR1 is MNHEY and CDR2 is SVGAGI. The trim removed 7 bases at V and 2 bases at J, leaving 5 bases unmatched. This CDR3 has 14 amino acids. CDR3 amino acids: CASTPGQTYNEQFF. The CDR3 DNA reads as TGTGCCAGCACTCCGGGACAGACCTACAATGAGCAGTTCTTC.

J is TRBJ1-5 and V is TRBV10-3, with 8 bases matching TRBD1. V dropped 3 bases and J dropped 15; count of bases not matched to a gene: 16. The germline V gene has CDR1 ENHRY and CDR2 SYGVKD. This CDR3 has 15 amino acids. CDR3 nucleotides: TGTGCCATCAGTGACGGGACAGGCTCTTACCCGGCCATGCATTTT. Its protein product is CAISDGTGSYPAMHF.

The CDR3 nucleotides read TGTGCCACCAGCAGAGATGGGCTCACCGGGGAGCTGTTTTTT. Its protein is CATSRDGLTGELFF. This sequence joins TRBV15 and TRBJ2-2; no definite D call. The CDR3 covers 14 residues. Trimming removed 0 bases at V and 4 bases at J, with 6 bases between. Per germline, CDR1 LNHNV and CDR2 YYDKDF (reference sequence). The full variable domain, its missing parts supplied by reference TRBV15 and TRBJ2-2, is DAMVIQNPRYQVTQFGKPVTLSCSQTLNHNVMYWYQQKSSQAPKLLFHYYDKDFNNEADTPDNFQSRRPNTSFCFLDIRSPGLGDTAMYLCATSRDGLTGELFFGEGSRLTVL.

The V and J genes are TRBV6-5 and TRBJ1-2, with unresolved D. CDR3 length equals 14 residues. Trimming cost V 6 bases and J 7 bases, with 18 bases left between them. Germline-derived CDR1 and CDR2 are MNHEY and SVGAGI. The CDR3 here is CASSPGQGKGGYTF. The CDR3 DNA follows: TGTGCCAGCAGCCCCGGGCAAGGGAAGGGTGGCTACACCTTC.

The rearrangement uses TRBV28 and TRBJ1-1; a possible D gene is TRBD1 (6 bases). The CDR3 contains 14 residues. Trimming removed 7 bases from V and 3 bases from J, with 15 bases in between. The germline gives CDR1 MDHEN, CDR2 SYDVKM. CDR3 sequence reads: CASKGGQGHTEAFF. The CDR3 nucleotides read TGTGCCAGCAAGGGAGGGCAGGGGCACACTGAAGCTTTCTTT. Full variable domain (rest looked up from reference TRBV28 and TRBJ1-1): DVKVTQSSRYLVKRTGEKVFLECVQDMDHENMFWYRQDPGLGLRLIYFSYDVKMKEKGDIPEGYSVSREKKERFSLILESASTNQTSMYLCASKGGQGHTEAFFGQGTRLTVV.